Listed below are T cell receptor beta chains from one sample, sequenced in a study of T cells in Graves' hyperthyroidism and ophthalmopathy. TCRdb reanalysed the multiplex PCR reads using MiXCR and keeps one entry per CDR3 protein. The sample has 400,000 to 550,000 distinct CDR3 sequences, around an eighth seen once. Sequencing was done on a sample of blood. The receptors were gathered from a woman aged 18-29 years with Graves' hyperthyroidism. CDR3s include the opening cysteine and the closing phenylalanine or tryptophan. A D gene is named only where the DNA matches it firmly. Clone size is not always given. Where it is, it says once, few, many or a class for expanded clones.

d_gene: TRBD1
abundance: few
v_gene: TRBV11-1
j_gene: TRBJ2-5
CDR3aa: CASSPQGARETQYF
CDR3nt: TGTGCCAGCAGCCCTCAGGGGGCCCGGGAGACCCAGTACTTC

d_gene: NA
abundance: NA
v_gene: TRBV19
j_gene: TRBJ2-7
CDR3aa: CASSNVQAVLHEQYF
CDR3nt: TGTGCCAGTAGTAATGTTCAGGCGGTCCTCCACGAGCAGTACTTC

d_gene: NA
abundance: NA
v_gene: TRBV4-1
j_gene: TRBJ2-7
CDR3aa: CASSQVGNDEQYF
CDR3nt: TGCGCCAGCAGCCAAGTGGGGAACGACGAGCAGTACTTC

d_gene: NA
abundance: many
v_gene: TRBV25-1
j_gene: TRBJ2-3
CDR3aa: CASSSLGGSTDTQYF
CDR3nt: TGTGCCAGCAGCTCACTTGGGGGGAGCACAGATACGCAGTATTTT

d_gene: NA
abundance: many
v_gene: TRBV6-5
j_gene: TRBJ2-3
CDR3aa: CASSYSGGGGTDTQYF
CDR3nt: TGTGCCAGCAGTTACTCCGGGGGAGGTGGGACAGATACGCAGTATTTT

d_gene: NA
abundance: many
v_gene: TRBV9
j_gene: TRBJ2-1
CDR3aa: CASSVEAYSYNEQFF
CDR3nt: TGTGCCAGCAGCGTAGAAGCGTATTCCTACAATGAGCAGTTCTTC

d_gene: TRBD2
abundance: many
v_gene: TRBV10-3
j_gene: TRBJ2-7
CDR3aa: CAISQKAGGPGEQYF
CDR3nt: TGTGCCATCAGTCAGAAAGCGGGAGGGCCGGGTGAGCAGTACTTC

d_gene: TRBD1
abundance: NA
v_gene: TRBV10-2
j_gene: TRBJ2-7
CDR3aa: CASSEDGTEPYEQYF
CDR3nt: TGCGCCAGCAGTGAGGATGGGACAGAACCATACGAGCAGTACTTC

d_gene: TRBD1
abundance: NA
v_gene: TRBV20-1
j_gene: TRBJ1-1
CDR3aa: CSADNLQGPGTEAFF
CDR3nt: TGCAGTGCCGACAATTTACAGGGGCCGGGCACTGAAGCTTTCTTT

d_gene: NA
abundance: few
v_gene: TRBV4-1
j_gene: TRBJ2-1
CDR3aa: CASSQDRGGAVYNEQFF
CDR3nt: TGCGCCAGCAGCCAAGATCGAGGCGGGGCTGTCTACAATGAGCAGTTCTTC

d_gene: TRBD1
abundance: many
v_gene: TRBV6-1
j_gene: TRBJ1-1
CDR3aa: CASIRPGGNTEAFF
CDR3nt: TGTGCCAGCATTAGACCAGGGGGGAACACTGAAGCTTTCTTT

d_gene: NA
abundance: NA
v_gene: TRBV2
j_gene: TRBJ2-3
CDR3aa: CASNPLATSTDTQYF
CDR3nt: TGTGCCAGCAACCCCCTAGCGACCTCCACAGATACGCAGTATTTT

d_gene: TRBD1
abundance: many
v_gene: TRBV11-1
j_gene: TRBJ2-1
CDR3aa: CASSLRHPGQSNNEQFF
CDR3nt: TGTGCCAGCAGCTTACGCCACCCGGGACAGTCGAACAATGAGCAGTTCTTC

d_gene: TRBD1
abundance: few
v_gene: TRBV7-9
j_gene: TRBJ2-1
CDR3aa: CASSPTGDSNEQFF
CDR3nt: TGTGCCAGCAGCCCAACAGGGGATAGCAATGAGCAGTTCTTC

d_gene: NA
abundance: many
v_gene: TRBV7-9
j_gene: TRBJ1-1
CDR3aa: CASSPGGERAFF
CDR3nt: TGTGCCAGCAGCCCTGGGGGCGAGCGAGCTTTCTTT

d_gene: TRBD2
abundance: many
v_gene: TRBV5-1
j_gene: TRBJ2-1
CDR3aa: CASSVGTSGHNEQFF
CDR3nt: TGCGCCAGCAGCGTCGGGACTAGCGGTCACAATGAGCAGTTCTTC

d_gene: NA
abundance: many
v_gene: TRBV12-3/TRBV12-4
j_gene: TRBJ1-6
CDR3aa: CASSSQGENSPLHF
CDR3nt: TGTGCCAGCAGTTCGCAGGGTGAAAATTCACCCCTCCACTTT

d_gene: NA
abundance: NA
v_gene: TRBV29-1
j_gene: TRBJ1-3
CDR3aa: CSVGGYPGNTIYF
CDR3nt: TGCAGCGTTGGGGGGTACCCTGGAAACACCATATATTTT

d_gene: NA
abundance: many
v_gene: TRBV2
j_gene: TRBJ2-1
CDR3aa: CASSELYNEQFF
CDR3nt: TGTGCCAGCAGTGAGCTCTACAATGAGCAGTTCTTC

d_gene: TRBD2
abundance: many
v_gene: TRBV6-1
j_gene: TRBJ2-5
CDR3aa: CASSLGGEAPGETQYF
CDR3nt: TGTGCCAGCAGCTTGGGGGGGGAGGCCCCGGGAGAGACCCAGTACTTC

d_gene: TRBD1
abundance: NA
v_gene: TRBV10-3
j_gene: TRBJ1-2
CDR3aa: CAISEKGQRYCGYTF
CDR3nt: TGTGCCATCAGTGAGAAGGGACAGCGGTACTGTGGCTACACCTTC

d_gene: TRBD2
abundance: once
v_gene: TRBV30
j_gene: TRBJ2-5
CDR3aa: CAWAGLAGGVETQYF
CDR3nt: TGTGCCTGGGCAGGACTAGCGGGAGGAGTAGAGACCCAGTACTTC

d_gene: NA
abundance: NA
v_gene: TRBV9
j_gene: TRBJ1-2
CDR3aa: CASSVDIVDYGYTF
CDR3nt: TGTGCCAGCAGCGTAGATATTGTGGACTATGGCTACACCTTC

d_gene: NA
abundance: many
v_gene: TRBV12-3/TRBV12-4
j_gene: TRBJ2-2
CDR3aa: CASVIRDDTGELFF
CDR3nt: TGTGCCAGCGTAATACGGGACGACACCGGGGAGCTGTTTTTT

d_gene: NA
abundance: many
v_gene: TRBV20-1
j_gene: TRBJ2-5
CDR3aa: CSAWTVEGETQYF
CDR3nt: TGCAGTGCTTGGACAGTCGAAGGGGAGACCCAGTACTTC

d_gene: NA
abundance: few
v_gene: TRBV7-9
j_gene: TRBJ1-1
CDR3aa: CASSTYKNTEAFF
CDR3nt: TGTGCCAGCAGCACTTACAAGAACACTGAAGCTTTCTTT

d_gene: NA
abundance: many
v_gene: TRBV11-3
j_gene: TRBJ2-3
CDR3aa: CASSPWGARGSTDTQYF
CDR3nt: TGTGCCAGCAGCCCGTGGGGGGCCAGGGGTAGCACAGATACGCAGTATTTT

d_gene: TRBD2
abundance: NA
v_gene: TRBV7-3
j_gene: TRBJ2-2
CDR3aa: CASSRTSPNTGELFF
CDR3nt: TGTGCCAGCAGCCGGACTAGTCCGAACACCGGGGAGCTGTTTTTT

d_gene: TRBD1
abundance: few
v_gene: TRBV30
j_gene: TRBJ1-2
CDR3aa: CAWSGQGYGYTF
CDR3nt: TGTGCCTGGAGCGGACAGGGGTATGGCTACACCTTC

d_gene: TRBD2
abundance: few
v_gene: TRBV6-2/TRBV6-3
j_gene: TRBJ2-1
CDR3aa: CASRFLAVSYNEQFF
CDR3nt: TGTGCCAGCAGGTTTCTAGCGGTCTCCTACAATGAGCAGTTCTTC

d_gene: NA
abundance: many
v_gene: TRBV19
j_gene: TRBJ1-1
CDR3aa: CASSMGGSIAEAFF
CDR3nt: TGTGCCAGTAGTATGGGGGGGAGTATCGCTGAAGCTTTCTTT

d_gene: TRBD2
abundance: many
v_gene: TRBV27
j_gene: TRBJ2-7
CDR3aa: CASSLASGNYEQYF
CDR3nt: TGTGCCAGCAGTTTGGCTAGCGGGAACTACGAGCAGTACTTC

d_gene: NA
abundance: few
v_gene: TRBV4-2
j_gene: TRBJ1-1
CDR3aa: CASSPPEESTEAFF
CDR3nt: TGTGCCAGCAGCCCACCGGAGGAGTCCACTGAAGCTTTCTTT

d_gene: TRBD2
abundance: many
v_gene: TRBV10-3
j_gene: TRBJ2-1
CDR3aa: CAISLRLAEDYNEQFF
CDR3nt: TGTGCCATCAGTCTCCGACTAGCGGAGGACTACAATGAGCAGTTCTTC

d_gene: TRBD1
abundance: NA
v_gene: TRBV29-1
j_gene: TRBJ1-1
CDR3aa: CSGDLQGRQAFF
CDR3nt: TGCAGCGGGGACTTACAGGGGCGCCAAGCTTTCTTT

d_gene: NA
abundance: NA
v_gene: TRBV6-1
j_gene: TRBJ2-3
CDR3aa: CASNTVTDTQYF
CDR3nt: TGTGCCAGCAACACAGTCACAGATACGCAGTATTTT

d_gene: NA
abundance: many
v_gene: TRBV12-3/TRBV12-4
j_gene: TRBJ1-1
CDR3aa: CASRARGAEAFF
CDR3nt: TGTGCCAGCAGGGCCAGGGGAGCGGAAGCTTTCTTT

d_gene: NA
abundance: few
v_gene: TRBV11-2
j_gene: TRBJ2-1
CDR3aa: CASSSTLAGSYNEQFF
CDR3nt: TGTGCCAGCAGCTCCACTCTCGCGGGATCCTACAATGAGCAGTTCTTC

d_gene: NA
abundance: many
v_gene: TRBV3-1
j_gene: TRBJ2-2
CDR3aa: CASSQVTYGELFF
CDR3nt: TGTGCCAGCAGCCAAGTAACTTACGGGGAGCTGTTTTTT

d_gene: TRBD1
abundance: many
v_gene: TRBV12-3/TRBV12-4
j_gene: TRBJ1-1
CDR3aa: CASSYRGRGEAFF
CDR3nt: TGTGCCAGCAGTTACAGGGGTAGGGGTGAAGCTTTCTTT

d_gene: NA
abundance: NA
v_gene: TRBV4-1
j_gene: TRBJ2-1
CDR3aa: CASSQARTVINEQFF
CDR3nt: TGCGCCAGCAGCCAGGCCCGGACAGTGATCAATGAGCAGTTCTTC

d_gene: NA
abundance: many
v_gene: TRBV27
j_gene: TRBJ2-2
CDR3aa: CASSFRIRGELFF
CDR3nt: TGTGCCAGCAGTTTTAGGATTCGCGGGGAGCTGTTTTTT

d_gene: NA
abundance: many
v_gene: TRBV5-1
j_gene: TRBJ2-7
CDR3aa: CASSIDRGSYEQYF
CDR3nt: TGCGCCAGCAGCATAGACCGTGGCTCCTACGAGCAGTACTTC

d_gene: TRBD2
abundance: many
v_gene: TRBV7-3
j_gene: TRBJ2-2
CDR3aa: CASSPPSGRDTGELFF
CDR3nt: TGTGCCAGCAGTCCGCCTAGCGGGAGGGACACCGGGGAGCTGTTTTTT

d_gene: TRBD1
abundance: many
v_gene: TRBV6-1
j_gene: TRBJ1-1
CDR3aa: CASSDGTATEAFF
CDR3nt: TGTGCCAGCAGTGACGGGACAGCCACTGAAGCTTTCTTT

d_gene: NA
abundance: many
v_gene: TRBV14
j_gene: TRBJ2-7
CDR3aa: CASSQDMGAANREQYF
CDR3nt: TGTGCCAGCAGCCAAGATATGGGAGCCGCGAACAGAGAGCAGTACTTC